One T cell receptor beta chain is described in this entry. Profiling relied on immunoSEQ multiplex PCR, and the TCRdb table lists in-frame clones only, not all of them. The sample lists 40,000 to 60,000 clones, 85% occurring once. These data belong to a study of glioma-infiltrating T cells after dendritic cell vaccination. Across the whole study: Patients received three intradermal dendritic cell vaccine injections at biweekly intervals.

The length of the CDR3 is 15 residues. The sample here was blood, taken before dendritic cell vaccination. The source is a human donor with glioblastoma. The chain employs TRBV1 and TRBJ2-1; TRBD2 is taken as the D call from the table, unchecked against the DNA. TRBV1 is labeled a pseudogene. For the CDR3, the DNA is TGCACCAGCAGCCAAGACGGCGGGAGTCACAATGAGCAGTTCTTC. Protein sequence: CTSSQDGGSHNEQFF.